Listed here are 24 T cell receptor beta chains from one sample, sequenced in a study of CD8 T cells in ankylosing spondylitis. TCRdb used MiXCR to reprocess the 5' RACE reads, holding one entry per CDR3 protein. Among 150,000 or so distinct CDR3 sequences listed, 15% to 20% were seen once. The sample taken for sequencing was blood, either unsorted or a sorted T cell fraction (not recorded which). All receptors derive from a male donor with ankylosing spondylitis or in good health (not recorded which).

Only a few counts were recorded for this clonotype. The chain carries TRBV12-5 and TRBJ1-2; no reliable D call. Per the germline V gene, CDR1 is LGHNT and CDR2 is FRNRAP. The CDR3 extends over 12 amino acids. With 7 bases removed from V and 5 bases from J, the gap between germline ends came to 11 bases. The CDR3: CASATDGYGYTF. In DNA, the CDR3 is TGTGCTAGTGCTACAGACGGGTATGGCTACACCTTC. Variable domain in full (rest from reference TRBV12-5 and TRBJ1-2): DARVTQTPRHKVTEMGQEVTMRCQPILGHNTVFWYRQTMMQGLELLAYFRNRAPLDDSGMPKDRFSAEMPDATLATLKIQPSEPRDSAVYFCASATDGYGYTFGSGTRLTVV.

This rearrangement joins TRBV23-1 to TRBJ2-7; a possible D gene is TRBD2 (6 bases). TRBV23-1 is assigned to the ORF class and has an uncertain function. V lost 4 bases, J lost 0 bases, and 19 bases lay in between. The CDR3 is made up of 17 amino acids. The CDR3 region has the DNA TGCGCCAGCAGTCGGACTACTAGCCTAACCAGCTCCTACGAGCAGTACTTC. Its translation is CASSRTTSLTSSYEQYF.

In its sample, this clonotype was seen many times. The rearrangement joins TRBV23-1 to TRBJ2-3; TRBD2 is a possible D gene (6 bases). TRBV23-1 is noted as an ORF with a role that remains uncertain. This CDR3 comprises 17 residues. Trimming pared 0 bases from V and 3 bases from J, leaving 16 bases between. The CDR3 loop reads CASSQSRRQEGTDTQYF. The CDR3 DNA is TGCGCCAGCAGTCAATCAAGAAGGCAGGAGGGGACAGATACGCAGTATTTT.

The table lists this clonotype with a few counts. The DNA for the CDR3 is TGTGCCAGCAGTTCTAGGACAGCCTATGGCTACACCTTC. As protein: CASSSRTAYGYTF. This chain connects TRBV28 to TRBJ1-2, with D perhaps matching TRBD1 (6 bases). The V and J ends lost 4 bases and 4 bases respectively, with 10 bases between them. There are 13 residues in the CDR3. Germline CDR1 and CDR2: MDHEN and SYDVKM.

The sample holds a few counts of this clonotype. The CDR3 sequence is CASSLSDISQETQYF. CDR3 sequence (DNA): TGTGCCAGCAGTTTATCCGACATATCCCAAGAGACCCAGTACTTC. The V call is TRBV27, the J call TRBJ2-5; no reliable D call. The germline gives CDR1 MNHEY, CDR2 SMNVEV (reference sequence). CDR3 size: 15 residues. The V and J ends lost 0 bases and 1 base respectively, with 9 bases between them.

This clonotype has at least ten counts. CDR3 in DNA: TGCAGTGCTAGAGTGGCCAGCGGGAGGGCCCACACCGGGGAGCTGTTTTTT. Amino acids: CSARVASGRAHTGELFF. J is TRBJ2-2 and V is TRBV20-1; TRBD2 matches at 10 bases. V dropped 1 base and J dropped 3; count of bases not matched to a gene: 8. The CDR3 consists of 17 residues. Per germline, CDR1 DFQATT and CDR2 SNEGSKA (reference sequence).

In this sample, this clonotype turned up many times. In DNA form, the CDR3 reads TGCAGTGCTGCGGGACAGTCGGGATACCAGCCCCAGCATTTT. Translating gives CSAAGQSGYQPQHF. V and J are TRBV20-1 and TRBJ1-5; TRBD1 agrees at 7 bases. This CDR3 spans 14 amino acids. The germline V gene has CDR1 DFQATT and CDR2 SNEGSKA (reference sequence). Trimming cost V 5 bases and J 7 bases; bases outside gene matches: 11.

This clonotype has just a few counts. The CDR3 sequence: CASSSFGGSTDTQYF. The CDR3 DNA reads TGTGCCAGCAGCTCCTTTGGCGGGAGTACAGATACGCAGTATTTT. The chain couples TRBV11-2 to TRBJ2-3; 7 bases are a match to TRBD2. This CDR3 contains 15 residues. The junction had 7 bases not matched to a gene; V was cut back by 4 bases and J by 3 bases. The germline V gene has CDR1 SGHAT and CDR2 FQNNGV.

The chain is built from TRBV12-3 or TRBV12-4 and TRBJ2-3; 11 nucleotides align to TRBD2. The trim removed 4 bases at V and 0 bases at J, leaving 3 bases unmatched. CDR3 length: 16 residues. The CDR3 protein is CASSSRTSGSTDTQYF. CDR3 DNA sequence: TGTGCCAGCAGTTCCAGGACTAGCGGGAGCACAGATACGCAGTATTTT.

This clonotype was counted a few times. The CDR3 DNA follows: TGCAGCGTCGTCCTCTTCTCCTACAATGAGCAGTTCTTC. It encodes CSVVLFSYNEQFF. V and J are TRBV29-1 and TRBJ2-1; the D is unclear. Trimming took off 6 bases at V and 0 bases at J, with 9 bases between the two ends. The germline gives CDR1 SQVTM, CDR2 ANQGSEA. The CDR3 runs to 13 residues.

The chain employs TRBV4-1 and TRBJ2-5, with TRBD2 matching 7 bases. With V trimmed by 0 bases and J by 5 bases, 15 bases remained unmatched. The CDR3 loop spans 18 amino acids. Germline CDR1 is MGHRA and CDR2 is YSYEKL. CDR3 in amino acids: CASSQDLGGAGVRETQYF. The CDR3 DNA sequence: TGCGCCAGCAGCCAAGATTTGGGAGGCGCGGGAGTTCGGGAGACCCAGTACTTC.

This clonotype was counted between two and nine times. V usage is TRBV20-1 and J usage is TRBJ2-7, with TRBD1 matching over 8 bases. Germline trimming cut 3 bases from V and 3 bases from J; bases unmatched to any gene: 4. Germline CDR1 reads DFQATT; CDR2 reads SNEGSKA (reference sequence). The CDR3 is made up of 13 amino acids. The chain's CDR3 is CSARDRDHYEQYF. In DNA form, the CDR3 reads TGCAGTGCTAGGGACAGGGACCACTACGAGCAGTACTTC.

This clonotype was seen many times. The rearrangement links TRBV3-1 to TRBJ2-5; D is ambiguous. There are 15 residues in the CDR3. Germline lookup yields CDR1 LGHDT and CDR2 YNNKEL (reference sequence). V shed 2 bases and J shed 1 base, with 11 bases lying between them. The CDR3 loop reads CASSQPTKSQETQYF. The DNA of the CDR3 is TGTGCCAGCAGCCAACCCACGAAGTCCCAAGAGACCCAGTACTTC.

There are a few counts of this clonotype. This chain links TRBV27 with TRBJ2-1, with TRBD2 identical over 9 bases. Trimming took 6 bases from V and 10 from J; bases not matched to a gene: 4. CDR1 is MNHEY, CDR2 SMNVEV, per germline (reference sequence). The CDR3 covers 12 residues. CDR3 protein: CASRGLAEEQFF. The CDR3 DNA reads as TGTGCCAGCAGGGGACTAGCCGAGGAGCAGTTCTTC.

The CDR3 nucleotides are TGTGCCAGCAGCCGTACCCTGACTAGCGGGAGAGGGAATGAGCAGTTCTTC. This encodes CASSRTLTSGRGNEQFF. The chain joins TRBV5-6 to TRBJ2-1; 12 bases align to TRBD2. The V segment lost 4 bases and the J segment 7 bases; nucleotides outside the gene matches: 12. The length of the CDR3 is 17 residues. Germline CDR1 and CDR2: SGHDT and YYEEEE. Full variable domain (rest looked up from reference TRBV5-6 and TRBJ2-1): DAGVTQSPTHLIKTRGQQVTLRCSPKSGHDTVSWYQQALGQGPQFIFQYYEEEERQRGNFPDRFSGHQFPNYSSELNVNALLLGDSALYLCASSRTLTSGRGNEQFFGPGTRLTVL.

The rearrangement links TRBV29-1 to TRBJ2-7, with 13 bases lining up with TRBD2. V lost 4 bases and J lost 5; bases outside the gene matches: 2. The germline gives CDR1 SQVTM, CDR2 ANQGSEA. The CDR3 has 13 amino acids. CDR3 protein: CSVGTSGSNEQYF. The CDR3 nucleotides read TGCAGCGTTGGGACTAGCGGGAGTAACGAGCAGTACTTC.

This clonotype was observed a few times. The chain links TRBV20-1 to TRBJ2-7; D ambiguous. The CDR3 totals 15 residues. V was clipped by 0 bases and J by 0 bases, with 12 bases between them. Looked up from germline, CDR1 is DFQATT and CDR2 is SNEGSKA (reference sequence). In nucleotides, the CDR3 is TGCAGTGCTAGAGATCGGGCACACTCCTCCTACGAGCAGTACTTC. This encodes CSARDRAHSSYEQYF.

This clonotype was recorded a few times. The V and J genes are TRBV5-2 and TRBJ1-2; TRBD1, the table's D call, lacks a check against the DNA. TRBV5-2 is flagged as a pseudogene. This CDR3 is 15 amino acids long. The CDR3 DNA follows: TGTGCCAGCAACCCTACCACCAGGACAGTCTATGGCTACACCTTC. It specifies CASNPTTRTVYGYTF.

This clonotype occurred many times. The rearrangement uses TRBV5-1 and TRBJ1-1; 8 nucleotides align to TRBD1. Germline V gives CDR1 SGHRS, CDR2 YFSETQ. This CDR3 has 14 amino acids. V lost 3 bases to trimming and J lost 0 bases; unmatched junction nucleotides: 1. The CDR3 DNA reads as TGCGCCAGCAGCTGGACAGGGATGAACACTGAAGCTTTCTTT. Translation: CASSWTGMNTEAFF.

This clonotype has at least ten counts. The rearrangement uses TRBV3-1 and TRBJ2-7; a possible D gene is TRBD2 (6 bases). V shed 4 bases and J shed 4 bases, with 20 bases lying between them. The CDR3 spans 16 residues. CDR1 and CDR2 from the germline V gene are LGHDT and YNNKEL (reference sequence). CDR3: CASSLLRKGLQYEQYF. For the CDR3, the DNA is TGTGCCAGCAGCCTCCTTCGAAAGGGACTGCAGTACGAGCAGTACTTC.

This clonotype was observed a single time. The V gene is TRBV10-3, the J gene TRBJ1-1; 8 positions match TRBD1. This CDR3 spans 13 amino acids. CDR1 and CDR2 (germline): ENHRY, SYGVKD. J was trimmed by 4 bases and V by 11 bases; bases with no gene match: 9. The CDR3 loop reads CAAMDRVGTEAFF. The CDR3, as DNA: TGTGCCGCAATGGACAGGGTGGGCACTGAAGCTTTCTTT.

At least ten counts were recorded for this clonotype. The rearrangement uses TRBV11-3 and TRBJ2-5, with a weak D call TRBD2 (5 bases). In germline, CDR1 is SGHNT, CDR2 YENEEA. The CDR3 runs to 13 residues. V was cut by 6 bases and J by 1 base, with 9 bases left in between. The CDR3 reads CASSREPQETQYF. The CDR3, as DNA: TGTGCCAGCAGTAGGGAGCCCCAAGAGACCCAGTACTTC.

This clonotype was counted a few times. This may arise from a read error, as a much more abundant clone is one base away. The chain is built from TRBV15 and TRBJ1-4; D may be TRBD1 (5 bases). There are 14 residues in the CDR3. Trimming stripped 4 bases from V and 3 bases from J, with 9 bases between. Germline assignment: CDR1 LNHNV and CDR2 YYDKDF (reference sequence). CDR3 coding DNA: TGTGCCACCAGCAACCGGGACTCTAATGAAAAACTGTTTTTT. This sequence encodes CATSNRDSNEKLFF.

Comments on this clonotype: A much larger clone lies one base from this, so it may be a read error. This chain links TRBV29-1 with TRBJ2-1, with unresolved D. This CDR3 spans 10 amino acids. Trimming took 4 bases from V and 5 from J, leaving 3 bases between them. Germline V lookup: CDR1 SQVTM, CDR2 ANQGSEA. The chain's CDR3 is CSVGHNEQFF. The CDR3 coding sequence is TGCAGCGTTGGCCACAATGAGCAGTTCTTC.